The 6 T cell receptor beta chains below all came from one sample that was sequenced in a study of response to subunit inactivated influenza vaccine. From the RT-PCR reads, TCRdb called clonotypes with MiXCR, one entry per CDR3 protein. Of under 500,000 distinct CDR3 sequences listed, approximately 11% are singletons. The sequences come from PBMCs from blood, collected about 6 weeks after vaccination. The receptors shown here come from a man aged 45 to 65 who received an inactivated influenza vaccine.

This clonotype was found a few times. The chain employs TRBV12-3 or TRBV12-4 and TRBJ2-1; D is unresolved. This CDR3 contains 12 residues. Trimming took 5 bases from V and 9 from J, leaving 11 bases between them. Here the CDR3 DNA reads TGTGCCAGCAGTGTTGGTATTAGTGAGCAGTTCTTC. Residues: CASSVGISEQFF.

The chain has TRBV7-9 and TRBJ1-2; 8 bases are a match to TRBD1. CDR3 length equals 14 residues. Losses at the gene ends were 6 bases for V and 4 bases for J; bases not matched to a gene: 7. Germline loops: CDR1 SEHNR, CDR2 FQNEAQ (reference sequence). The CDR3 here is CASRSGTGTYGYTF. For the CDR3, the DNA is TGTGCCAGCAGGTCCGGGACAGGAACCTATGGCTACACCTTC.

The rearrangement joins TRBV24-1 to TRBJ2-3, with 7 bases aligning to TRBD1. The V gene end was trimmed by 10 bases and the J gene end by 4 bases; junction bases not matched to a gene: 7. This CDR3 is 13 amino acids long. CDR1 is KGHDR and CDR2 is SFDVKD in the germline V gene. The CDR3 sequence: CATGQGGSDTQYF. In nucleotides, the CDR3 is TGTGCCACTGGGCAAGGGGGCTCAGATACGCAGTATTTT.

The sample holds many counts of this clonotype. The V gene is TRBV5-6, the J gene TRBJ2-7, with 7 bases fitting TRBD1. V lost 3 bases and J lost 3; bases outside the gene matches: 6. The germline V gene encodes CDR1 SGHDT and CDR2 YYEEEE. This CDR3 region has 14 residues. The CDR3 sequence is CASSSHSGGYEQYF. In nucleotides, the CDR3 is TGTGCCAGCAGCTCCCACTCAGGGGGCTACGAGCAGTACTTC.

The chain recombines TRBV20-1 with TRBJ2-7; TRBD1 agrees at 7 bases. Trimming took 3 bases from V and 2 from J; bases not matched to a gene: 7. CDR1 is DFQATT and CDR2 is SNEGSKA in the germline V gene (reference sequence). This CDR3 comprises 14 residues. The CDR3 spells CSARPSTGPYEQYF. The CDR3 DNA reads as TGCAGTGCTAGGCCCTCGACAGGGCCCTACGAGCAGTACTTC.

J is TRBJ1-6 and V is TRBV7-2; no clear D. The CDR3 is 15 amino acids. Germline lookup yields CDR1 SGHTA and CDR2 FQGNSA. Trimming took off 1 base at V and 10 bases at J, with 14 bases between the two ends. The CDR3 here is CASSLGTGGRSPLHF. The CDR3 nucleotides are TGTGCCAGCAGCTTAGGGACTGGAGGCCGGTCACCCCTCCACTTT.